The next 26 T cell receptor beta chains were all read from a single sample in a study of blood T cell repertoires in COVID-19. The protocol was immunoSEQ multiplex PCR, while the TCRdb copy is restricted to in-frame clones and leaves out a portion. Here the sample spans roughly 72,000 clones, 80% being singletons. The sequenced sample consisted of peripheral blood. These receptors came from a man in his sixties or seventies who had recovered from COVID-19.

The chain has TRBV7-3 and TRBJ2-3; D possibly corresponds to TRBD2 (6 bases). The CDR3 extends over 13 amino acids. Trimming pared 6 bases from V and 4 bases from J, leaving 11 bases between. The germline V gene has CDR1 SGHTA and CDR2 FQGTGA. CDR3 sequence: CASRPGTSDTQYF. The CDR3, as DNA: TGTGCCAGCAGACCTGGGACTTCAGATACGCAGTATTTT.

V gene TRBV15 combines with J gene TRBJ1-5, with TRBD1 matching 8 bases. Germline-derived CDR1 and CDR2 are LNHNV and YYDKDF (reference sequence). V trimming: 0 bases; J trimming: 0 bases; junction bases outside the gene matches: 4. The CDR3 is 17 amino acids. CDR3 region: CATSRDGDRSSNQPQHF. In DNA form, the CDR3 reads TGTGCCACCAGCAGAGATGGGGACAGGTCTAGCAATCAGCCCCAGCATTTT.

The V call is TRBV6-2 or TRBV6-3, the J call TRBJ2-5; 7 bases are a match to TRBD2. The length of the CDR3 is 14 residues. The V gene end was trimmed by 5 bases and the J gene end by 1 base; junction bases not matched to a gene: 4. In germline, CDR1 is MNHEY, CDR2 SVGEGT. The DNA for the CDR3 is TGTGCCAGCAGTCCCTGGACTAGCCAAGAGACCCAGTACTTC. Translated: CASSPWTSQETQYF.

The J gene is TRBJ2-1, the V gene TRBV19, with 10 bases aligning to TRBD2. Trimming removed 4 bases from V and 5 bases from J; junction bases left unmatched: 5. The CDR3 is made up of 15 amino acids. Per the germline V gene, CDR1 is LNHDA and CDR2 is SQIVND (reference sequence). In DNA, the CDR3 is TGTGCCAGTAGTAAGAAGCGGGAGGGCGACAATGAGCAGTTCTTC. This gives the protein CASSKKREGDNEQFF.

This rearrangement joins TRBV6-2 or TRBV6-3 to TRBJ2-7; possibly TRBD2 for D (6 bases). V gave up 2 bases and J gave up 0 bases, with 11 bases separating them. This CDR3 contains 15 residues. The germline V gene encodes CDR1 MNHEY and CDR2 SVGEGT. The CDR3 protein is CASSYKRVNSYEQYF. CDR3 coding DNA: TGTGCCAGCAGTTACAAGCGGGTCAACTCCTACGAGCAGTACTTC.

The genes are TRBV15 and TRBJ1-6, with D perhaps matching TRBD1 (5 bases). Trimming removed 0 bases from V and 6 bases from J, with 15 bases in between. From germline, CDR1 is LNHNV and CDR2 YYDKDF (reference sequence). This CDR3 is 17 amino acids long. The CDR3 sequence: CATSRDAATALNSPLHF. The DNA for the CDR3 is TGTGCCACCAGCAGAGACGCGGCGACAGCGCTTAATTCACCCCTCCACTTT.

This chain links TRBV6-4 with TRBJ1-1; possibly TRBD1 for D (5 bases). From germline, CDR1 is MRHNA and CDR2 SNTAGT. The germline V and J ends were trimmed by 4 bases and 7 bases, with 13 bases remaining between them. There are 13 residues in the CDR3. CDR3 nucleotides: TGTGCCAGCAGTGGTACGGGGGAGGGTGAAGCTTTCTTT. It translates to CASSGTGEGEAFF.

The chain links TRBV6-5 to TRBJ1-2, with D tentatively TRBD1 (6 bases). The germline V and J ends were trimmed by 1 base and 6 bases, with 12 bases remaining between them. This CDR3 region has 14 residues. CDR1 and CDR2 from the germline V gene are MNHEY and SVGAGI. The chain's CDR3 is CASSYLGQQHGYTF. CDR3 nucleotide sequence: TGTGCCAGCAGTTACTTAGGACAGCAACATGGCTACACCTTC.

The chain employs TRBV18 and TRBJ2-3; the D gene is possibly TRBD1 (7 bases). Per germline, CDR1 KGHSH and CDR2 LQKENI. V was pared by 6 bases and J by 2 bases, with 15 bases between. This CDR3 has 15 residues. This CDR3 is CASSRDSRLTDTQYF. The CDR3, as DNA: TGTGCCAGCTCGCGGGACAGTCGACTCACAGATACGCAGTATTTT.

The chain couples TRBV28 to TRBJ2-2; D is undetermined. V was pared by 5 bases and J by 0 bases, with 13 bases between. The CDR3 spans 16 residues. Germline CDR1 MDHEN, CDR2 SYDVKM. CDR3 loop: CASSGPILANTGELFF. The CDR3 DNA sequence: TGTGCCAGCAGTGGGCCAATTCTGGCGAACACCGGGGAGCTGTTTTTT.

The chain joins TRBV9 to TRBJ1-4; 9 nucleotides align to TRBD1. V lost 2 bases, J lost 8 bases, and 4 bases stayed unmatched. There are 14 residues in the CDR3. Germline V gene lookup returns CDR1 SGDLS and CDR2 YYNGEE. This chain's CDR3 is CASSVGQGSEKLFF. In DNA, the CDR3 is TGTGCCAGCAGCGTGGGACAGGGATCGGAAAAACTGTTTTTT.

This clone was seen ten or more times. V and J are TRBV5-1 and TRBJ2-7, with TRBD1 as a possible D gene (6 bases). V was shortened by 0 bases and J by 6 bases, with 13 bases between the two germline ends. CDR1 is SGHRS and CDR2 is YFSETQ in the germline V gene. The CDR3 is 14 amino acids. CDR3 residues: CASSLEGQSTEQYF. The DNA of the CDR3 is TGCGCCAGCAGCTTGGAAGGACAGTCCACCGAGCAGTACTTC. The full variable domain, its missing parts supplied by reference TRBV5-1 and TRBJ2-7, is KAGVTQTPRYLIKTRGQQVTLSCSPISGHRSVSWYQQTPGQGLQFLFEYFSETQRNKGNFPGRFSGRQFSNSRSEMNVSTLELGDSALYLCASSLEGQSTEQYFGPGTRLTVT.

The rearrangement joins TRBV28 to TRBJ2-6; D may be TRBD1 (6 bases). V lost 3 bases and J 2 bases, leaving 26 bases between the germline ends. Germline lookup yields CDR1 MDHEN and CDR2 SYDVKM. This CDR3 spans 21 amino acids. The CDR3 here is CASSFRFGKGDLKAGANVLTF. In DNA form, the CDR3 reads TGTGCCAGCAGTTTCAGATTCGGGAAGGGGGATTTAAAAGCTGGGGCCAACGTCCTGACTTTC.

This chain links TRBV28 with TRBJ1-2; D remains ambiguous. Germline-derived CDR1 and CDR2 are MDHEN and SYDVKM. This CDR3 spans 12 amino acids. Trimming pared 3 bases from V and 3 bases from J, leaving 5 bases between. CDR3 DNA: TGTGCCAGCAGTTTTTTAGACTATGGCTACACCTTC. As protein: CASSFLDYGYTF.

The rearrangement joins TRBV24-1 to TRBJ1-5, with 9 bases matching TRBD1. This CDR3 has 14 residues. Germline V lookup: CDR1 KGHDR, CDR2 SFDVKD. V dropped 5 bases and J dropped 5; count of bases not matched to a gene: 3. CDR3 protein: CATSGTGGYQPQHF. In nucleotides, the CDR3 is TGTGCCACCAGTGGAACAGGGGGCTATCAGCCCCAGCATTTT.

This clone has a handful of counts. The J gene is TRBJ2-5, the V gene TRBV4-3; 7 nucleotides agree with TRBD1. Trimming took 3 bases from V and 5 from J; bases not matched to a gene: 6. The CDR3 contains 14 residues. The germline V gene encodes CDR1 LGHNA and CDR2 YSLEER. CDR3 nucleotide sequence: TGCGCCAGCAGCCAGACAGGGCGGCGGGAGACCCAGTACTTC. Translating it yields CASSQTGRRETQYF.

The chain joins TRBV10-3 to TRBJ1-4; possibly TRBD1 for D (5 bases). This CDR3 contains 15 residues. The V end lost 9 bases, the J end lost 5 bases, and 19 bases lay between the germline ends. Germline V gene lookup returns CDR1 ENHRY and CDR2 SYGVKD. CDR3 sequence reads: CAISRDFPSNEKLFF. DNA of the CDR3: TGTGCCATTAGCCGGGACTTCCCTTCAAATGAAAAACTGTTTTTT.

The genes are TRBV7-2 and TRBJ2-7; no clear D. Between the trimmed V and J ends, which lost 1 base and 7 bases, there was a span of 14 bases. The germline gives CDR1 SGHTA, CDR2 FQGNSA. The CDR3 has 14 residues. The CDR3 DNA sequence: TGTACCAGCAGCTTAGGCGGAGCTCTAGTGGAGCAGTACTTC. It translates to CTSSLGGALVEQYF.

The V and J genes are TRBV12-3 or TRBV12-4 and TRBJ1-5, with D possibly being TRBD1 (5 bases). This CDR3 contains 13 residues. V lost 5 bases, J lost 5 bases, and 10 bases lay in between. The CDR3 DNA is TGTGCCAGCAGTGGGGGGGTAGATCAGCCCCAGCATTTT. Translating it yields CASSGGVDQPQHF.

The rearrangement uses TRBV3-1 (or the pseudogene TRBV3-2) and TRBJ2-5; D is undetermined. With 4 bases removed from V and 2 bases from J, the gap between germline ends came to 11 bases. The CDR3 extends over 14 amino acids. CDR1 is LGHDT, CDR2 YNNKEL, per germline (reference sequence). CDR3 in DNA: TGTGCCAGCAGCCTTTGGGCCCAACAAGAGACCCAGTACTTC. This codes for CASSLWAQQETQYF.

This rearrangement joins TRBV18 to TRBJ2-5; D possibly corresponds to TRBD2 (7 bases). Trimming took 3 bases from V and 10 from J, leaving 15 bases between them. Looked up from germline, CDR1 is KGHSH and CDR2 is LQKENI. The CDR3 runs to 13 residues. CDR3 residues: CASSPNGGHVQYF. CDR3 DNA: TGTGCCAGCTCACCTAACGGGGGGCATGTCCAGTACTTC.

The chain is built from TRBV28 and TRBJ2-7; D ambiguous. Germline V CDR1 and CDR2: MDHEN, SYDVKM. There are 11 residues in the CDR3. V dropped 6 bases and J dropped 3 bases, with 6 bases sitting between them. This CDR3 is CASSSYYEQYF. DNA of the CDR3: TGTGCCAGCAGCAGTTACTACGAGCAGTACTTC.

The rearrangement uses TRBV4-1 and TRBJ1-5, with D perhaps TRBD1 (5 bases). The CDR3 loop spans 15 amino acids. V gave up 0 bases and J gave up 2 bases, with 8 bases separating them. Germline V gene data show CDR1 as MGHRA and CDR2 as YSYEKL. In nucleotides, the CDR3 is TGCGCCAGCAGCCAAGAAGGGGCCGGCAATCAGCCCCAGCATTTT. It specifies CASSQEGAGNQPQHF.

This chain uses TRBV30 with TRBJ2-5, with a tentative D call TRBD2 (7 bases). Germline CDR1 GTSNPN, CDR2 SVGIG (reference sequence). Between the trimmed V and J ends, which lost 3 bases and 4 bases, there was a span of 15 bases. The CDR3 is 14 residues long. The CDR3 coding sequence is TGTGCCTGGAGGCCGGGGGGCGGGGGAGAGACCCAGTACTTC. Its protein is CAWRPGGGGETQYF.

The chain employs TRBV6-5 and TRBJ1-1, with 9 bases lining up with TRBD1. V dropped 6 bases and J dropped 0; count of bases not matched to a gene: 5. Per germline, CDR1 MNHEY and CDR2 SVGAGI. The CDR3 is 15 amino acids. The CDR3 is CASSSGTGLNTEAFF. CDR3 nucleotide sequence: TGTGCCAGCAGCTCCGGGACAGGGCTGAACACTGAAGCTTTCTTT.

V gene TRBV28 combines with J gene TRBJ1-2; 7 bases are a match to TRBD1. Trimming removed 2 bases from V and 2 bases from J; junction bases left unmatched: 2. CDR1 is MDHEN and CDR2 is SYDVKM in the germline V gene. This CDR3 spans 14 amino acids. CDR3 DNA sequence: TGTGCCAGCAGTTTAGGACAGGAGAACTATGGCTACACCTTC. Its protein is CASSLGQENYGYTF.